This T cell receptor beta chain appears in the sequencing data of a study of T cell repertoires in cytomegalovirus infection. Whole-study context: A matching HLA type, together with CMV infection, was signaled by public TCR beta signatures.

This clonotype was recorded many times. Its antigen is unknown. In TCRdb, the reads were re-called with MiXCR into one record per CDR3 protein. There are about 250,000 distinct CDR3 sequences in the sample; about 17% occur only once, and 40% to 55% lies in the top ten. The study, taken as a whole, reports: The cumulative frequency of public TCR beta families identified carriers of CMV plus the relevant HLA. HLA-C-restricted CMV clonotypes gave the most frequent clonotype in two of eight donors.

V lost 6 bases and J lost 5, with 15 bases in between. The CDR3 is made up of 14 amino acids. The germline V gene encodes CDR1 MNHEY and CDR2 SVGAGI. V is TRBV6-5 and J is TRBJ2-3, with a possible D match to TRBD2 (5 bases). The sample comprised CD8+ T cells from PBMCs. The sequence derives from a human donor in good health (CMV status not recorded). Some clones in this sample may be carry-over from other donors' samples. CDR3 sequence: CASSNDDEGDTQYF. The DNA for the CDR3 is TGTGCCAGCAGCAACGACGACGAGGGAGATACGCAGTATTTT.